This T cell receptor (beta chain) was obtained from a study of blood T cell repertoires in COVID-19. About the study: PBMCs, B-cell-depleted T cells, or T cells were the source of the cDNA or gDNA that made up the material.

In the authors' workflow: Estimated nucleated cell counts came from reference gene primer amplification. Method: immunoSEQ multiplex PCR; TCRdb's copy keeps in-frame clones and lacks some. For V, J and clone size, that table is used; D and trimming come from the DNA. The repertoire holds tens of thousands of clones, with about 87% as singletons. In this sample, this clone is large. The CDR3 consists of 16 residues. Per the germline V gene, CDR1 is SGHNT and CDR2 is YENEEA. V dropped 2 bases and J dropped 7; count of bases not matched to a gene: 9. This TCR derives from a woman in her 70s with acute or convalescent COVID-19. Specimen: peripheral blood. The chain has TRBV11-3 and TRBJ2-1; 9 bases map to TRBD2. The CDR3 bases are TGTGCCAGCAGCTTATCTGGCGGGAGGGCCTTTAATGAGCAGTTCTTC. Amino acid sequence: CASSLSGGRAFNEQFF.